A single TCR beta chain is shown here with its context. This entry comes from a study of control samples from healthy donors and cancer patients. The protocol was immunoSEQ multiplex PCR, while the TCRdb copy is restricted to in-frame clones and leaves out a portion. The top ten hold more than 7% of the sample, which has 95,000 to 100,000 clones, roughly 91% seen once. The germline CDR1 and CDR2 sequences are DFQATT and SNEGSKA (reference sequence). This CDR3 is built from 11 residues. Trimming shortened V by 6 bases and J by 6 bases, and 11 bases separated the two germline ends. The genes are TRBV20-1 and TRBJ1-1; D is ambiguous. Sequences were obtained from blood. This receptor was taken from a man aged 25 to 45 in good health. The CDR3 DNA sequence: TGCAGTGCCAAGGGTTTCGCTGAAGCTTTCTTT. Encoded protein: CSAKGFAEAFF.